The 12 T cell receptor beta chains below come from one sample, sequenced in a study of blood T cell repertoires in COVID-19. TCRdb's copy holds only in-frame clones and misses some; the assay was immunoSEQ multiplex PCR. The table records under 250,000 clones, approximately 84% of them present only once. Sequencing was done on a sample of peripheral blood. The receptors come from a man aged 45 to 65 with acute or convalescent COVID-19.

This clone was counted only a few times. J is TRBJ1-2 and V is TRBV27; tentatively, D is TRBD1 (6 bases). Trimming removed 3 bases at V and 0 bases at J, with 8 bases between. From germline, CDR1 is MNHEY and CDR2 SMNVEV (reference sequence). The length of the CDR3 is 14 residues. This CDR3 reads CASSFGQPNYGYTF. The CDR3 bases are TGTGCCAGCAGTTTTGGACAGCCTAACTATGGCTACACCTTC.

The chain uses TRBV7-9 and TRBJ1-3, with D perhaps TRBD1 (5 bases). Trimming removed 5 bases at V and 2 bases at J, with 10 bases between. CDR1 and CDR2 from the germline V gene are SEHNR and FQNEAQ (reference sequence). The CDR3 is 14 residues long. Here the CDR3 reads CASSPGTPGNTIYF. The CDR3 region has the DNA TGTGCCAGCAGCCCCGGGACTCCTGGAAACACCATATATTTT.

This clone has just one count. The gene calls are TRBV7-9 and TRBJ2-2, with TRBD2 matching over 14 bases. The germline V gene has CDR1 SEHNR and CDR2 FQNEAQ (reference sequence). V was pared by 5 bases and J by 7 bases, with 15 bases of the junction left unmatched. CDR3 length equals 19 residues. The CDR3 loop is CASSQLLGLAGGRGGELFF. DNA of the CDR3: TGTGCCAGCAGCCAACTACTCGGACTAGCGGGAGGCCGGGGCGGGGAGCTGTTTTTT.

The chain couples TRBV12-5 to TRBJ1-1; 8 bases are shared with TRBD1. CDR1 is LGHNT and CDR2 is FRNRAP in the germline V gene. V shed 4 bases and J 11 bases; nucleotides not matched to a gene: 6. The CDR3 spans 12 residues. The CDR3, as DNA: TGTGCTAGTGGTTCAGGGGGCCCGTGGGCTTTCTTT. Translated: CASGSGGPWAFF.

The CDR3 DNA is TGTGCCAGCAGCTTGGGACAGTCCAATGAGCAGTTCTTC. Its translation: CASSLGQSNEQFF. The chain recombines TRBV11-3 with TRBJ2-1; 7 bases agree with TRBD1. The CDR3 sequence is 13 residues long. Trimming removed 3 bases from V and 6 bases from J; junction bases left unmatched: 2. Germline V gene data show CDR1 as SGHNT and CDR2 as YENEEA.

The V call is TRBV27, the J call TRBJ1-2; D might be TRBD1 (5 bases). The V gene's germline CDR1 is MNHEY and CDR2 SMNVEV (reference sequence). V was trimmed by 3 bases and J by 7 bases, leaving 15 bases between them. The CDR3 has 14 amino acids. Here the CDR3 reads CASSLIAGYSGYTF. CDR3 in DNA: TGTGCCAGCAGTTTGATCGCAGGGTATAGTGGCTACACCTTC.

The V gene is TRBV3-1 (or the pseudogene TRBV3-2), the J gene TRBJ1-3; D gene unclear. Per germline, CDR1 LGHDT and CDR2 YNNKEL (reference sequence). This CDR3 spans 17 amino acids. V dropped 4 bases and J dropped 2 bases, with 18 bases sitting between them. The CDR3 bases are TGTGCCAGCAGCCCTTTCGTGACTACCGGCACTGGAAACACCATATATTTT. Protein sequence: CASSPFVTTGTGNTIYF.

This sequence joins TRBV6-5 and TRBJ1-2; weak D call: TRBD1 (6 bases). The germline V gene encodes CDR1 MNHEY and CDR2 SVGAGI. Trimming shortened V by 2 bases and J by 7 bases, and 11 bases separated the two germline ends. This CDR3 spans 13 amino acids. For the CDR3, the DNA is TGTGCCAGCAGTTACACAGGGATAGGTGGCTACACCTTC. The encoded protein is CASSYTGIGGYTF.

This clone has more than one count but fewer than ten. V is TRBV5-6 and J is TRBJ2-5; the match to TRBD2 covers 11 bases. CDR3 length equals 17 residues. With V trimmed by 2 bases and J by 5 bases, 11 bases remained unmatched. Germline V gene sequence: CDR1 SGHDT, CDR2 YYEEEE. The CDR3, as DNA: TGTGCCAGCAGCTTACGGACTAGCGGGTGGATGTCGGAGACCCAGTACTTC. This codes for CASSLRTSGWMSETQYF.

The chain's CDR3 is CASSMIAGGAETQYF. The CDR3, as DNA: TGTGCCAGTAGTATGATTGCAGGGGGCGCCGAGACCCAGTACTTC. The chain couples TRBV19 to TRBJ2-5; 8 bases fit TRBD1. J lost 5 bases, V lost 3 bases, and 8 bases had no gene match. Germline V gene sequence: CDR1 LNHDA, CDR2 SQIVND (reference sequence). The CDR3 extends over 15 amino acids.

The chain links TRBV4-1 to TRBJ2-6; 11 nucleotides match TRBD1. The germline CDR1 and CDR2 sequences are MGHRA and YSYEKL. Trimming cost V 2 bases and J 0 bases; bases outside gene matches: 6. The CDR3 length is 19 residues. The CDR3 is CASSQLRTGGGSGANVLTF. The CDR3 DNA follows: TGCGCCAGCAGCCAACTAAGGACAGGGGGCGGCTCTGGGGCCAACGTCCTGACTTTC.

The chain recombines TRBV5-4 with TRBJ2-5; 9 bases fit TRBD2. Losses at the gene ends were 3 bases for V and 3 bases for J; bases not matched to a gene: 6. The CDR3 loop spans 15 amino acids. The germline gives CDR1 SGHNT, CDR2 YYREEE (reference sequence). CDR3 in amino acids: CASSSLTSGKETQYF. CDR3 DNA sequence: TGTGCCAGCAGCTCACTGACTAGCGGAAAAGAGACCCAGTACTTC.